In its sample, the clone carrying this TCR beta chain was seen many times. Antigen: not known. Molecular barcoding with unique molecular identifiers was used for the TCRbeta library. Each CDR3 protein gets one entry after TCRdb re-called the PCR reads with MiXCR. Of tens of thousands of distinct CDR3 sequences listed, approximately 7% are singletons. The sample comes from a study of T-cell reconstitution after alpha-beta-depleted transplantation in children. Study-level points and caveats: It was newly produced T cells that mostly accounted for T-cell counts and diversity one year after transplant. Surviving thymic progenitors and recipient T cells were the source of high TCRbeta diversity at day 60 in some patients. Reported findings indicate that, about two months after transplant, alpha-beta T cells came from several hundred expanded clones, which were derived from non-depleted graft cells.

Per germline, CDR1 KGHSH and CDR2 LQKENI. The CDR3 extends over 15 amino acids. The V and J ends lost 4 bases and 2 bases, in that order; junction bases with no gene match: 2. The starting material was peripheral blood, obtained 60 days after TCRalphabeta/CD19-depleted stem cell transplant. This rearrangement joins TRBV18 to TRBJ2-3; TRBD2 matches 11 bases. The TCR sequence derives from a child under three years old who had a stem cell transplant for acute myeloid leukemia, so the T cells may come from the graft donor. Here the CDR3 reads CASSQLAGDTDTQYF. The CDR3 DNA reads TGTGCCAGCTCACAACTAGCGGGGGACACAGATACGCAGTATTTT.